The sequence of this TCR beta chain was determined in a study of T-cell memory formation after mild COVID-19. The CDR3 contains 13 residues. Germline V CDR1 and CDR2: DFQATT, SNEGSKA (reference sequence). Trimming took 5 bases from V and 5 from J, leaving 16 bases between them. Each CDR3 protein gets one entry after TCRdb re-called the 5' RACE reads with MiXCR. The data show roughly 580,000 distinct CDR3 sequences, 18% seen once. The source is an adult woman who had mild COVID-19 (a few samples of this study predate the infection). Cell type and time point are not known. V usage is TRBV20-1 and J usage is TRBJ2-7; TRBD1 might be the D (6 bases). The specimen sequenced was PBMCs or a T cell subset sorted from them (not recorded which). CDR3 in amino acids: CSAEGQPGDEQYF. The CDR3 DNA sequence: TGCAGTGCTGAGGGACAACCCGGGGACGAGCAGTACTTC.